This T cell receptor beta chain was observed in a study of tumour-infiltrating T cells in Burkitt lymphoma (dated by TCRdb to about 2020). At the level of the whole study: The Burkitt lymphoma cohort comprised 82 patients and spanned all epidemiological subtypes of the disease. When TCR repertoire data were correlated with clinical outcome, productive clonality turned out to predict both overall and progression-free survival, independent of established prognosticators, age at diagnosis among them. What the work shows at the level of the full study, not this receptor alone: Several public clonotypes were found to be shared across numerous Burkitt lymphoma patients, which suggests a shared tumour neoantigen selection that is absent from diffuse large B-cell lymphoma.

The library was generated by the immunoSEQ multiplex PCR assay. The source is immuneACCESS, and TCRdb retained only in-frame sequences with V and J called. Part of the clones is not carried over; for the studies checked, unresolved V genes explain less than half of this, and the remainder is unexplained. This sample comprises 46,000 or so clones, around 31% of them detected only once. The top ten clones comprise over 2.5% of the sample. From its cysteine to its phenylalanine, the CDR3 spans 14 amino acids. The retained sequence is limited to the CDR3, 42 bases, with the frame set at the first base. Germline trimming: 2 bases from V, 9 bases from J; junction bases outside gene matches: 1. The CDR1 and CDR2 encoded by the germline V gene are MGHDK and SYGVNS. Turning to this clone: What this receptor recognizes is not known. Within one base of it there is no much larger clone, and no base qualities were kept.

In this chain, TRBV25-1 is recombined with TRBJ2-1, with 13 bases matching TRBD2. The sample consisted of tumor tissue. The source is a human donor with Burkitt lymphoma. CDR3 protein: CASSETSGGGEQFF. The base sequence is TGTGCCAGCAGTGAAACTAGCGGGGGGGGTGAGCAGTTCTTC.